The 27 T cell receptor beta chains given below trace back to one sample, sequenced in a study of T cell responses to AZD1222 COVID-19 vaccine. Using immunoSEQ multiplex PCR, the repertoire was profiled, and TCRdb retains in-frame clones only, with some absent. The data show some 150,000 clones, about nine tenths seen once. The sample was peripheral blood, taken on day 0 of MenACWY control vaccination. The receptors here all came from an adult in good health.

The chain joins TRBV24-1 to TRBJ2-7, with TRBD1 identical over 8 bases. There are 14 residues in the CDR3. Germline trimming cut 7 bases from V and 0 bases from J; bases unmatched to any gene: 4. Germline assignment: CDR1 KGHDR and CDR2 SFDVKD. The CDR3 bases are TGTGCCACCAGGGACAGGGCCAACTCCTACGAGCAGTACTTC. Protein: CATRDRANSYEQYF.

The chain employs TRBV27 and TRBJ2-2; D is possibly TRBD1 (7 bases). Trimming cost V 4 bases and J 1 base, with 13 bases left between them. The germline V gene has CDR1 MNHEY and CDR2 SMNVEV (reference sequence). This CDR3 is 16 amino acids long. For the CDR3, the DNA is TGTGCCAGCAGTTCGCAGGGGGGTGGGAACACCGGGGAGCTGTTTTTT. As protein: CASSSQGGGNTGELFF.

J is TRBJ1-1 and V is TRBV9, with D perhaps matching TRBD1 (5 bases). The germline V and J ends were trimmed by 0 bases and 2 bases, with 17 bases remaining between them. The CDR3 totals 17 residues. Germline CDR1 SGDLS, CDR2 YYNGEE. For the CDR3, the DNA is TGTGCCAGCAGCGTAGGCGGGGGTTCGGCAATAAACACTGAAGCTTTCTTT. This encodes CASSVGGGSAINTEAFF.

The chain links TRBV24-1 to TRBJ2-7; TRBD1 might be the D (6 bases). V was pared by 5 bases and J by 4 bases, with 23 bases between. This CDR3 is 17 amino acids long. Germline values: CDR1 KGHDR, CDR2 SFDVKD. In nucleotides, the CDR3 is TGTGCCACCAGTGTTGCCTCTACAGTATTGGGGGCTTACGAGCAGTACTTC. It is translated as CATSVASTVLGAYEQYF.

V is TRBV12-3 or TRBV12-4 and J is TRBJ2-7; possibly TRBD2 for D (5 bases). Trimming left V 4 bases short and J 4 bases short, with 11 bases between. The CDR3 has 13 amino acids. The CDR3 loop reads CASSYGSEYEQYF. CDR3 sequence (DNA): TGTGCCAGCAGTTATGGTAGCGAGTACGAGCAGTACTTC.

The DNA for the CDR3 is TGTGCCAGCAGTGAAAACCCAATGGGGCCAGATACGCAGTATTTT. Translated, it gives CASSENPMGPDTQYF. The gene calls are TRBV2 and TRBJ2-3, with D perhaps matching TRBD1 (5 bases). Trimming left V 2 bases short and J 4 bases short, with 13 bases between. The CDR3 covers 15 residues. Germline CDR1 and CDR2: SNHLY and FYNNEI.

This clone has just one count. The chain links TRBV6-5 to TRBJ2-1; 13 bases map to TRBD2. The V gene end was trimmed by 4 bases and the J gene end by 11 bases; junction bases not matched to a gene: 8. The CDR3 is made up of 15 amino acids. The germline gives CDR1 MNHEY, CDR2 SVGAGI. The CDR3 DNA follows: TGTGCCAGCAGTTCCCCCGGGACTAGCGGGATAAAGCAGTTCTTC. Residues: CASSSPGTSGIKQFF.

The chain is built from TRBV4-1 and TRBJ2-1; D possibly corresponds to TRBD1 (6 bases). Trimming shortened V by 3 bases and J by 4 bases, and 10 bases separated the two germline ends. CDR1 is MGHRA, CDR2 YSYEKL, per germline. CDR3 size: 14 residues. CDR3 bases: TGCGCCAGCAGCCACCTACAGGGATACAATGAGCAGTTCTTC. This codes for CASSHLQGYNEQFF.

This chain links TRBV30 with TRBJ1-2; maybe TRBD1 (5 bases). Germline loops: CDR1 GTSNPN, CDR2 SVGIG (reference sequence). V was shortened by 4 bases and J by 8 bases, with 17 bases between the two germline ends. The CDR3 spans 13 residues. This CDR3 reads CAWTDGARKGYTF. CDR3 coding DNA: TGTGCCTGGACCGACGGGGCTAGGAAGGGCTACACCTTC.

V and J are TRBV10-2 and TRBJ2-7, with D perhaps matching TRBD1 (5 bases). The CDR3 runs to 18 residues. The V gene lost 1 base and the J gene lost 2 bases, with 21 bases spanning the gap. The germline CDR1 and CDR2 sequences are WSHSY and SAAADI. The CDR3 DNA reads TGCGCCAGCAGTGAGTTGGTCAGGGTGTGGAACACAACCTACGAGCAGTACTTC. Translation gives CASSELVRVWNTTYEQYF.

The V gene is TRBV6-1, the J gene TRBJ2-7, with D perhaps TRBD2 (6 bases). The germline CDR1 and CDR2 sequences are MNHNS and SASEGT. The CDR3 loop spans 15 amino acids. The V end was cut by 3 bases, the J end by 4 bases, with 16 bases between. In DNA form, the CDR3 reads TGTGCCAGCAGTGAGCTAGCGTTCCTCGGGTACGAGCAGTACTTC. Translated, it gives CASSELAFLGYEQYF.

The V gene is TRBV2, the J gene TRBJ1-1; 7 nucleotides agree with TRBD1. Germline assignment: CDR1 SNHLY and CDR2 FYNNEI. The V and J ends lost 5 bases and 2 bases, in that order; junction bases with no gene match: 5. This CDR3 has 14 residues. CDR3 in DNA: TGTGCCAGCAGTACGGGACAGAGAAACACTGAAGCTTTCTTT. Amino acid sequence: CASSTGQRNTEAFF.

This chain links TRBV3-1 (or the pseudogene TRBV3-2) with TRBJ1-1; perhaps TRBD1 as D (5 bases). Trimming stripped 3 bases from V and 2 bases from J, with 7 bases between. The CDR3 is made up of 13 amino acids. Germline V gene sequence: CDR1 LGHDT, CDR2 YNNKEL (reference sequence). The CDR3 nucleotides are TGTGCCAGCAGCCATCAGGGAAACACTGAAGCTTTCTTT. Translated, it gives CASSHQGNTEAFF.

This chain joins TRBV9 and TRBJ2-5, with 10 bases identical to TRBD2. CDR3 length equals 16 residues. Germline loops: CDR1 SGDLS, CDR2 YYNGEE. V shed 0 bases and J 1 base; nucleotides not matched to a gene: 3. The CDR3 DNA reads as TGTGCCAGCAGCGTAGGAACTAGCGGGATCCAAGAGACCCAGTACTTC. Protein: CASSVGTSGIQETQYF.

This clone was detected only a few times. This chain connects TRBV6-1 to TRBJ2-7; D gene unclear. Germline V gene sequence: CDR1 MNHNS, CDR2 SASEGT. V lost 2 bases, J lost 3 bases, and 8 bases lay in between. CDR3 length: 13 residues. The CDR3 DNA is TGTGCCAGCAGTGAAAGAGGTCACTACGAGCAGTACTTC. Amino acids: CASSERGHYEQYF.

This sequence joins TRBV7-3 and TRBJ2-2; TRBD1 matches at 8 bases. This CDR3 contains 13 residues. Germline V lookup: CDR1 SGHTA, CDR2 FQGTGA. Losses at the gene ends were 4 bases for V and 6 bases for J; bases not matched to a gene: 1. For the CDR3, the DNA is TGTGCCAGCAGCTGGACAGGGTCCGGGGAGCTGTTTTTT. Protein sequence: CASSWTGSGELFF.

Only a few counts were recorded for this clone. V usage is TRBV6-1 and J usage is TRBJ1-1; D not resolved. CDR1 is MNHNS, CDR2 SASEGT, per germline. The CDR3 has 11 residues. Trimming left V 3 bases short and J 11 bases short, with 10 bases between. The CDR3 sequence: CASSDPGLAFF. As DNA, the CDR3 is TGTGCCAGCAGTGACCCGGGTTTGGCTTTCTTT.

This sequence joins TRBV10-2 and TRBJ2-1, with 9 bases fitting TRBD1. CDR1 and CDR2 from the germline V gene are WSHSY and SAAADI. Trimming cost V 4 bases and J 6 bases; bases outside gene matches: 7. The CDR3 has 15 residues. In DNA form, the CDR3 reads TGCGCCAGCAGTGGAACCGGGACAGGGAGCAATGAGCAGTTCTTC. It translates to CASSGTGTGSNEQFF.

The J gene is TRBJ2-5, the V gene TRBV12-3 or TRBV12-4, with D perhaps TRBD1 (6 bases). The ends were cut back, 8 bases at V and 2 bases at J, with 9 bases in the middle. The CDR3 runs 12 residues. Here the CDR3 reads CASADSQETQYF. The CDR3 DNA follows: TGTGCCAGCGCGGACAGTCAAGAGACCCAGTACTTC.

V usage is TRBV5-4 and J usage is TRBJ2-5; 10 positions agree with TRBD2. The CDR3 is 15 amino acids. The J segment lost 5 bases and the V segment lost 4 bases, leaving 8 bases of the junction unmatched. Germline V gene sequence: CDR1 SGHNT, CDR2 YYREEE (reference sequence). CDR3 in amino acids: CASSPSGRAGETQYF. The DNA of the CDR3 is TGTGCCAGCAGCCCAAGCGGGAGGGCCGGTGAGACCCAGTACTTC.

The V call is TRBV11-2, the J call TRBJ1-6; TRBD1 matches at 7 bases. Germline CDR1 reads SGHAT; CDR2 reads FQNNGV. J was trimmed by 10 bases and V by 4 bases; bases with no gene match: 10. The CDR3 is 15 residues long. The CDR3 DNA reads TGTGCCAGCAGCTCAATACGGGACAGAGGATCACCCCTCCACTTT. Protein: CASSSIRDRGSPLHF.

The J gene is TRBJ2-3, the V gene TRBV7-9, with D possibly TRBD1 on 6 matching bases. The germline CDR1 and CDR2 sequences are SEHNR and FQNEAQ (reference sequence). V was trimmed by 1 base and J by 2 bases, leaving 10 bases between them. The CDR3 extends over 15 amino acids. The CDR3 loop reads CASSLGGQHTDTQYF. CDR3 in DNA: TGTGCCAGCAGCTTAGGGGGGCAGCACACAGATACGCAGTATTTT. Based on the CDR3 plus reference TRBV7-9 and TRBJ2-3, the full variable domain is DTGVSQNPRHKITKRGQNVTFRCDPISEHNRLYWYRQTLGQGPEFLTYFQNEAQLEKSRLLSDRFSAERPKGSFSTLEIQRTEQGDSAMYLCASSLGGQHTDTQYFGPGTRLTVL.

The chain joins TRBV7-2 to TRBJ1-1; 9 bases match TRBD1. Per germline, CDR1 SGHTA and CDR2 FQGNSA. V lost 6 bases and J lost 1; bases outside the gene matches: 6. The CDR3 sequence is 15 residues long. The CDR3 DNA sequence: TGTGCCAGCAGTCGAGGGACAGGGACGAACACTGAAGCTTTCTTT. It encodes CASSRGTGTNTEAFF.

The CDR3, as DNA: TGCGCCAGCAGGGAGGGGGCTGAGGTTTGGAACACTGAAGCTTTCTTT. It yields the protein CASREGAEVWNTEAFF. V is TRBV10-2 and J is TRBJ1-1; 7 nucleotides align to TRBD1. Germline CDR1 WSHSY, CDR2 SAAADI. V lost 6 bases, J lost 1 base, and 11 bases stayed unmatched. The CDR3 sequence is 16 residues long.

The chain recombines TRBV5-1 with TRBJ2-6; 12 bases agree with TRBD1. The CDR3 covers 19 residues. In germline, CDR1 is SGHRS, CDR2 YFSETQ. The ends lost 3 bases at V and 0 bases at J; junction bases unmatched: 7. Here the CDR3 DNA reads TGCGCCAGCAGCTCATTGGGACAGGGGGCCATCTCTGGGGCCAACGTCCTGACTTTC. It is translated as CASSSLGQGAISGANVLTF.

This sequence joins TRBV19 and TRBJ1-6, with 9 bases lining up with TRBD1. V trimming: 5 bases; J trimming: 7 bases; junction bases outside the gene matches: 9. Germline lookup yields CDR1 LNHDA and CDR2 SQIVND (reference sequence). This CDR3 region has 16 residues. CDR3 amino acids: CASSLYGTGRNSPLHF. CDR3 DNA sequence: TGTGCCAGTAGTCTTTACGGGACAGGGAGAAATTCACCCCTCCACTTT.

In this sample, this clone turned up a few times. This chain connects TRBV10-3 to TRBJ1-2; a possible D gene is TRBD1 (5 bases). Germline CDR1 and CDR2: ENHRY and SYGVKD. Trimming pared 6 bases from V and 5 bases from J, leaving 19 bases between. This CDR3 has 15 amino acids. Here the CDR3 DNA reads TGTGCCATCAGCGAGGGAGCGACAGAAGAATATGGCTACACCTTC. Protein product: CAISEGATEEYGYTF.